This TCR beta chain was recovered during a study of stem cell transplantation in POMP-related autoinflammatory disease. The wider study: Pre-transplant patients had naive-skewed CD4+ T cells and few CD8+ T cells.

Study-level points and caveats: PRAID patients trended toward lower TRB diversity and higher clonality in all analyzed T-cell subsets. Fewer unique TRB V-J gene pairings were identified in patients with PRAID.

This clone was seen more than once but under ten times. The antigen is not known. Data came from immunoSEQ multiplex PCR; TCRdb stores just in-frame clones and leaves some out. The sample lists approximately 30,000 clones, around 88% occurring once. The ends were cut back, 6 bases at V and 2 bases at J, with 14 bases in the middle. This CDR3 has 15 residues. Per germline, CDR1 SNHLY and CDR2 FYNNEI. The V gene is TRBV2, the J gene TRBJ1-5, with D tentatively TRBD1 (5 bases). Sample: CD4+ T cells from PBMCs, taken before stem cell transplantation. The receptor comes from a human donor with POMP-related autoinflammation and immune dysregulation (PRAID). The CDR3 region has the DNA TGTGCCAGCAGGGTGGAGGACAAAGGCAATCAGCCCCAGCATTTT. Its protein is CASRVEDKGNQPQHF.